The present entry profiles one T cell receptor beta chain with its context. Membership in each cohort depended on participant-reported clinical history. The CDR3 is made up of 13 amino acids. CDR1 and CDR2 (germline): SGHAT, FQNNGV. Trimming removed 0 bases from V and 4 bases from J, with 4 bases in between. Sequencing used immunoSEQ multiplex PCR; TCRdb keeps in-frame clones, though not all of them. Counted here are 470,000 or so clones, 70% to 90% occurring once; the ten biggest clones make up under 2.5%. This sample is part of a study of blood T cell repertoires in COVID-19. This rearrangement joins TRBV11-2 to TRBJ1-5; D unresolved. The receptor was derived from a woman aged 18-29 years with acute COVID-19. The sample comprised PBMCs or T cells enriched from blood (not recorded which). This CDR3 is CASSLDLNQPQHF. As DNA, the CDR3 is TGTGCCAGCAGCTTAGATCTAAATCAGCCCCAGCATTTT.